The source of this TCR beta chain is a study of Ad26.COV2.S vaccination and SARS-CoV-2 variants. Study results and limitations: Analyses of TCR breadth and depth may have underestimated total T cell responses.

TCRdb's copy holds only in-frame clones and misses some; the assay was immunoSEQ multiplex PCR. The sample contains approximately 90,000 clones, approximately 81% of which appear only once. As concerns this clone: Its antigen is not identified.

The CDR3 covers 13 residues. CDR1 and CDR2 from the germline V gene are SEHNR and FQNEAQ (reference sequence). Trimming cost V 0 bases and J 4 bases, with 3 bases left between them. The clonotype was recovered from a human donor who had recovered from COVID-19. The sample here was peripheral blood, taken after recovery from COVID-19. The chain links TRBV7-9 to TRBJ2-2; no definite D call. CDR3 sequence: CASSLASTGELFF. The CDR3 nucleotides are TGTGCCAGCAGCTTAGCTAGCACCGGGGAGCTGTTTTTT.